The T cell receptor (beta chain) under discussion was sequenced for a study of long-term antiretroviral therapy in people with HIV. Whole-study results and caveats: Even long-term ART left TRB diversity below transplant donor controls, despite gains. Dominant in the repertoire at all time points were clones expanded before ART.

For this clone: Its cognate antigen is unknown.

Version v3.0 of the immunoSEQ assay was performed at survey level. Sequencing used immunoSEQ multiplex PCR; TCRdb keeps in-frame clones, though not all of them. The sample includes around 22,000 clones, approximately 80% of them seen just once. Trimming removed 4 bases from V and 6 bases from J, with 19 bases in between. The CDR3 contains 15 residues. Germline CDR1 reads SGDLS; CDR2 reads YYNGEE. Everyone in the study who had HIV was treated in the United States. The receptor comes from a man between 18 and 29 years old with HIV. J is TRBJ1-1 and V is TRBV9, with a weak D call TRBD1 (5 bases). The sample here was unsorted PBMCs, taken 0.1 years before starting antiretroviral therapy. CDR3 nucleotide sequence: TGTGCCAGCAGCACCCGACCGGGACCGCAGGCTGAAGCTTTCTTT. This sequence encodes CASSTRPGPQAEAFF.